This T cell receptor (beta chain) was captured in a study of spatial heterogeneity in lung cancer. This clonotype was counted many times. Described time point: sample taken at primary tumor resection. Germline CDR1 and CDR2: SGHVS and FQNEAQ. The V end was cut by 5 bases, the J end by 11 bases, with 15 bases between. CDR3 length: 12 residues. TCRdb re-analysed the 5' RACE reads in MiXCR, keeping a single row per CDR3 protein. Among about 22,000 distinct CDR3 sequences listed, more than 5% were seen once. The material sequenced was PBMCs, taken at surgery. The source is a male donor with early-stage non-small cell lung cancer. This sequence joins TRBV7-8 and TRBJ1-1; no clear D gene. CDR3 in DNA: TGTGCCAGCAGCGCTACCGGCCTGGGGGCTTTCTTT. It encodes CASSATGLGAFF.